This entry lists 26 T cell receptor beta chains sequenced from one sample in a study of blood T cell repertoires in COVID-19. Profiled with immunoSEQ multiplex PCR; TCRdb holds only in-frame clones, not every one. Of approximately 250,000 clones listed, around 88% are singletons. Sequences were obtained from PBMCs or T cells enriched from blood (not recorded which). All receptors come from a woman aged 40 to 49 with acute COVID-19.

The chain employs TRBV27 and TRBJ2-5; TRBD1 matches at 7 bases. V lost 5 bases, J lost 4 bases, and 13 bases stayed unmatched. Germline V gene data show CDR1 as MNHEY and CDR2 as SMNVEV (reference sequence). The CDR3 is made up of 16 amino acids. The CDR3 region has the DNA TGTGCCAGCAGTCCCTACCGCCCCACAGGGGTAGAGACCCAGTACTTC. Its protein is CASSPYRPTGVETQYF.

The genes are TRBV7-9 and TRBJ1-1; 7 nucleotides agree with TRBD1. The CDR3 runs 15 residues. V shed 2 bases and J 6 bases; nucleotides not matched to a gene: 9. Germline V CDR1 and CDR2: SEHNR, FQNEAQ (reference sequence). The CDR3 region has the DNA TGTGCCAGCAGCTTAAAAGACAGGGAGACTCCTGAAGCTTTCTTT. Translated, it gives CASSLKDRETPEAFF.

The J gene is TRBJ2-1, the V gene TRBV4-2; weak D call: TRBD2 (6 bases). The germline V gene encodes CDR1 LGHNA and CDR2 YNFKEQ. CDR3 size: 15 residues. The V gene lost 0 bases and the J gene lost 3 bases, with 9 bases spanning the gap. CDR3 nucleotide sequence: TGTGCCAGCAGCCAAGATGGGCGGGGCTACAATGAGCAGTTCTTC. Translated: CASSQDGRGYNEQFF.

The V call is TRBV28, the J call TRBJ2-1, with a tentative D call TRBD2 (6 bases). The CDR3 consists of 16 residues. Trimming left V 5 bases short and J 2 bases short, with 16 bases between. CDR1 is MDHEN and CDR2 is SYDVKM in the germline V gene. The CDR3 DNA follows: TGTGCCAGCAGTCCAGCCTCGGGACTCACCTACAATGAGCAGTTCTTC. Amino acid sequence: CASSPASGLTYNEQFF. Supplemented by reference TRBV28 and TRBJ2-1, the full variable domain reads DVKVTQSSRYLVKRTGEKVFLECVQDMDHENMFWYRQDPGLGLRLIYFSYDVKMKEKGDIPEGYSVSREKKERFSLILESASTNQTSMYLCASSPASGLTYNEQFFGPGTRLTVL.

The rearrangement joins TRBV2 to TRBJ1-5; TRBD1 aligns across 10 bases. The CDR3 has 15 amino acids. Unmatched junction bases numbered 9, after V lost 7 bases and J lost 6 bases. The germline gives CDR1 SNHLY, CDR2 FYNNEI. The CDR3 loop reads CASTWATGGGQPQHF. CDR3 DNA sequence: TGTGCCAGCACGTGGGCGACAGGGGGCGGTCAGCCCCAGCATTTT.

This clone was recorded once. This chain connects TRBV18 to TRBJ1-2; 7 bases match TRBD1. The CDR3 contains 13 residues. J lost 7 bases, V lost 3 bases, and 5 bases had no gene match. CDR1 and CDR2 (germline): KGHSH, LQKENI. For the CDR3, the DNA is TGTGCCAGCTCACCCATAGACAGGGCTGGCTACACCTTC. This translates into CASSPIDRAGYTF.

The chain joins TRBV5-1 to TRBJ1-2; TRBD1 matches 7 bases. V gave up 4 bases and J gave up 2 bases; unmatched junction bases: 8. CDR3 length equals 15 residues. Germline CDR1 SGHRS, CDR2 YFSETQ. CDR3 loop: CASSIETGRNYGYTF. DNA of the CDR3: TGCGCCAGCAGCATAGAGACAGGGCGGAACTATGGCTACACCTTC.

The CDR3 region is CASSISQVTNYGYTF. CDR3 DNA sequence: TGTGCCAGTAGTATATCTCAGGTTACTAACTATGGCTACACCTTC. The rearrangement joins TRBV19 to TRBJ1-2; D is unclear. The CDR3 is made up of 15 amino acids. The V and J ends lost 2 bases and 0 bases respectively, with 10 bases between them. Germline V gene lookup returns CDR1 LNHDA and CDR2 SQIVND (reference sequence).

This chain joins TRBV5-1 and TRBJ1-4, with TRBD1 matching 7 bases. The CDR3 is made up of 14 amino acids. The trim removed 5 bases at V and 8 bases at J, leaving 9 bases unmatched. Germline-derived CDR1 and CDR2 are SGHRS and YFSETQ. The chain's CDR3 is CASRWGTATEKLFF. In nucleotides, the CDR3 is TGCGCCAGCAGATGGGGGACAGCAACAGAAAAACTGTTTTTT.

The chain employs TRBV10-3 and TRBJ2-5; possible D gene TRBD1, 6 bases. CDR3 length: 13 amino acids. CDR1 ENHRY and CDR2 SYGVKD come from the germline V gene. The ends were cut back, 3 bases at V and 5 bases at J, with 10 bases in the middle. CDR3 region: CAISDGGPETQYF. In DNA, the CDR3 is TGTGCCATCAGTGATGGGGGCCCGGAGACCCAGTACTTC.

This chain links TRBV19 with TRBJ1-5; D is ambiguous. Trimming took off 4 bases at V and 5 bases at J, with 15 bases between the two ends. Looked up from germline, CDR1 is LNHDA and CDR2 is SQIVND (reference sequence). This CDR3 spans 15 amino acids. The CDR3 reads CASSTPHSTDQPQHF. The CDR3 nucleotides are TGTGCCAGTAGTACCCCCCACAGTACGGATCAGCCCCAGCATTTT. Looking up the rest from reference TRBV19 and TRBJ1-5 gives the full variable domain: DGGITQSPKYLFRKEGQNVTLSCEQNLNHDAMYWYRQDPGQGLRLIYYSQIVNDFQKGDIAEGYSVSREKKESFPLTVTSAQKNPTAFYLCASSTPHSTDQPQHFGDGTRLSIL.

The chain links TRBV11-3 to TRBJ1-1, with D unresolved. CDR1 SGHNT and CDR2 YENEEA come from the germline V gene. The V and J ends lost 3 bases and 11 bases respectively, with 13 bases between them. CDR3 size: 12 residues. The CDR3: CASSFLAARAFF. DNA for the CDR3: TGTGCCAGCAGCTTCCTTGCCGCGAGGGCTTTCTTT. Combining the CDR3 with reference TRBV11-3 and TRBJ1-1 gives the whole variable domain EAGVVQSPRYKIIEKKQPVAFWCNPISGHNTLYWYLQNLGQGPELLIRYENEEAVDDSQLPKDRFSAERLKGVDSTLKIQPAELGDSAVYLCASSFLAARAFFGQGTRLTVV.

The V and J genes are TRBV28 and TRBJ1-1, with TRBD1 identical over 10 bases. V dropped 5 bases and J dropped 1; count of bases not matched to a gene: 4. This CDR3 has 15 residues. Germline V gene sequence: CDR1 MDHEN, CDR2 SYDVKM. The DNA for the CDR3 is TGTGCCAGCAGTCCTTGGGACAGGGGGAACACTGAAGCTTTCTTT. It is translated as CASSPWDRGNTEAFF.

This chain connects TRBV5-4 to TRBJ2-3; 7 nucleotides line up with TRBD2. The germline V gene encodes CDR1 SGHNT and CDR2 YYREEE (reference sequence). There are 15 residues in the CDR3. V gave up 0 bases and J gave up 2 bases; unmatched junction bases: 3. The CDR3 protein is CASSLELANTDTQYF. The CDR3 nucleotides read TGTGCCAGCAGCTTGGAACTAGCGAACACAGATACGCAGTATTTT. Looking up the rest from reference TRBV5-4 and TRBJ2-3 gives the full variable domain: ETGVTQSPTHLIKTRGQQVTLRCSSQSGHNTVSWYQQALGQGPQFIFQYYREEENGRGNFPPRFSGLQFPNYSSELNVNALELDDSALYLCASSLELANTDTQYFGPGTRLTVL.

The genes are TRBV15 and TRBJ2-2; D might be TRBD2 (5 bases). The ends were cut back, 1 base at V and 7 bases at J, with 7 bases in the middle. The length of the CDR3 is 13 residues. Germline V gene lookup returns CDR1 LNHNV and CDR2 YYDKDF (reference sequence). The CDR3 region has the DNA TGTGCCACCAGCAGAGTAGGGAGCGGGGAGCTGTTTTTT. Residues: CATSRVGSGELFF.

The V call is TRBV18, the J call TRBJ1-2, with a weak D call TRBD1 (6 bases). This CDR3 has 13 residues. Germline V gene sequence: CDR1 KGHSH, CDR2 LQKENI. Trimming took 2 bases from V and 6 from J, leaving 10 bases between them. The DNA of the CDR3 is TGTGCCAGCTCACCAAGGACAGAAGATGGCTACACCTTC. Translating gives CASSPRTEDGYTF. Based on the CDR3 plus reference TRBV18 and TRBJ1-2, the full variable domain is NAGVMQNPRHLVRRRGQEARLRCSPMKGHSHVYWYRQLPEEGLKFMVYLQKENIIDESGMPKERFSAEFPKEGPSILRIQQVVRGDSAAYFCASSPRTEDGYTFGSGTRLTVV.

The chain combines TRBV19 with TRBJ2-3, with D tentatively TRBD2 (5 bases). CDR3 length equals 16 residues. Trimming cost V 3 bases and J 0 bases, with 13 bases left between them. The germline CDR1 and CDR2 sequences are LNHDA and SQIVND (reference sequence). CDR3: CASSIGLGGSTDTQYF. The CDR3 DNA reads TGTGCCAGTAGTATTGGGCTTGGCGGGAGCACAGATACGCAGTATTTT.

The chain joins TRBV6-5 to TRBJ1-1; D is unresolved. Per germline, CDR1 MNHEY and CDR2 SVGAGI. The CDR3 loop spans 14 amino acids. The germline V and J ends were trimmed by 5 bases and 2 bases, with 12 bases remaining between them. The CDR3 nucleotides are TGTGCCAGCAGTCCCCTCTGGAGAAACACTGAAGCTTTCTTT. It encodes CASSPLWRNTEAFF.

This clone was seen once. The V call is TRBV4-3, the J call TRBJ2-3; D is ambiguous. Trimming stripped 0 bases from V and 4 bases from J, with 8 bases between. The germline V gene has CDR1 LGHNA and CDR2 YSLEER. This CDR3 has 14 amino acids. The CDR3 spells CASSQDSTSDTQYF. In nucleotides, the CDR3 is TGCGCCAGCAGCCAAGATTCCACATCAGATACGCAGTATTTT.

This chain links TRBV12-3 or TRBV12-4 with TRBJ2-7; TRBD1 is a possible D gene (5 bases). The CDR3 loop spans 13 amino acids. The ends were cut back, 6 bases at V and 5 bases at J, with 14 bases in the middle. The CDR3 DNA sequence: TGTGCCAGCAGGATTTTGGGGCGGAACGAGCAGTACTTC. Its protein is CASRILGRNEQYF.

This chain uses TRBV27 with TRBJ2-7, with 7 bases identical to TRBD1. With V trimmed by 7 bases and J by 3 bases, 9 bases remained unmatched. The CDR3 is 14 residues long. CDR1 and CDR2 from the germline V gene are MNHEY and SMNVEV (reference sequence). The CDR3 spells CASKETGWDYEQYF. Written as DNA, the CDR3 is TGTGCCAGCAAAGAGACAGGGTGGGACTACGAGCAGTACTTC.

This clone came up a few times. The chain has TRBV4-1 and TRBJ2-1; D is perhaps TRBD1 (6 bases). This CDR3 has 15 amino acids. Trimming cost V 4 bases and J 0 bases, with 10 bases left between them. Germline CDR1 reads MGHRA; CDR2 reads YSYEKL. The CDR3 loop is CASSLQGSSYNEQFF. The CDR3 DNA sequence: TGCGCCAGCAGCCTGCAGGGGAGCTCCTACAATGAGCAGTTCTTC.

The chain couples TRBV24-1 to TRBJ2-3, with TRBD1 identical over 8 bases. This CDR3 contains 18 residues. V was pared by 1 base and J by 8 bases, with 16 bases of the junction left unmatched. Germline assignment: CDR1 KGHDR and CDR2 SFDVKD. In DNA, the CDR3 is TGTGCCACCAGTGATTTCTTAGGACAGGGAGGTATTATAGCTACGCAGTATTTT. It codes for CATSDFLGQGGIIATQYF.

V and J are TRBV11-2 and TRBJ1-6; D is ambiguous. Looked up from germline, CDR1 is SGHAT and CDR2 is FQNNGV. The CDR3 has 13 amino acids. The V end lost 0 bases, the J end lost 11 bases, and 8 bases lay between the germline ends. The CDR3 reads CASSLDSLAPLHF. CDR3 nucleotide sequence: TGTGCCAGCAGCTTAGACTCGTTAGCACCCCTCCACTTT.

The chain couples TRBV3-1 (or the pseudogene TRBV3-2) to TRBJ1-1; D is possibly TRBD1 (6 bases). V lost 5 bases, J lost 7 bases, and 11 bases lay in between. The germline V gene has CDR1 LGHDT and CDR2 YNNKEL (reference sequence). The CDR3 is 12 residues long. CDR3 protein: CASSFGQSEAFF. As DNA, the CDR3 is TGTGCCAGCAGCTTCGGACAGAGTGAAGCTTTCTTT.

This CDR3 reads CASSVGDLGGELFF. The CDR3 DNA is TGTGCCAGCAGCGTAGGGGACTTAGGCGGGGAGCTGTTTTTT. V usage is TRBV9 and J usage is TRBJ2-2; a possible D gene is TRBD2 (6 bases). The germline V gene encodes CDR1 SGDLS and CDR2 YYNGEE. The CDR3 is 14 residues long. V was clipped by 0 bases and J by 7 bases, with 10 bases between them.